Each of the 8 T cell receptor beta chains below was sequenced from the same sample in a study of cytomegalovirus exposure and HLA in healthy donors. PCR used 60 Vbeta primers and 13 Jbeta primers. TCRdb's table, derived via immunoSEQ multiplex PCR, lists solely in-frame clones and lacks some. In all, the sample yields approximately 110,000 clones. Sequenced input: PBMCs. The source of these receptors is a young man in good health and CMV-seronegative.

This chain links TRBV13 with TRBJ2-4, with 13 positions matching TRBD2. The CDR3 spans 17 residues. J lost 3 bases, V lost 5 bases, and 7 bases had no gene match. The germline gives CDR1 PRHDT, CDR2 FYEKMQ (reference sequence). The CDR3 loop reads CASSPRTSGGDKNIQYF. In DNA, the CDR3 is TGTGCCAGCAGCCCTCGGACTAGCGGGGGAGACAAAAACATTCAGTACTTC.

The chain recombines TRBV4-1 with TRBJ2-7; 7 nucleotides match TRBD2. V dropped 1 base and J dropped 2; count of bases not matched to a gene: 2. This CDR3 has 14 amino acids. Per the germline V gene, CDR1 is MGHRA and CDR2 is YSYEKL. CDR3 coding DNA: TGCGCCAGCAGCCAAGGTGGGACTACCTACGAGCAGTACTTC. It translates to CASSQGGTTYEQYF.

This rearrangement joins TRBV27 to TRBJ1-1; D is undetermined. Trimming removed 7 bases from V and 4 bases from J, with 10 bases in between. Germline V gene data show CDR1 as MNHEY and CDR2 as SMNVEV (reference sequence). This CDR3 comprises 12 residues. As DNA, the CDR3 is TGTGCCAGCACCACCCGGGGCACTGAAGCTTTCTTT. Translating it yields CASTTRGTEAFF.

The chain uses TRBV10-1 and TRBJ1-1; 8 nucleotides match TRBD1. The length of the CDR3 is 14 residues. Unmatched junction bases numbered 5, after V lost 4 bases and J lost 4 bases. Germline V gene sequence: CDR1 WNHNN, CDR2 SYGVQD (reference sequence). The CDR3 spells CASSAIRGPTEAFF. CDR3 nucleotide sequence: TGCGCCAGCAGTGCGATCAGGGGGCCCACTGAAGCTTTCTTT.

V and J are TRBV5-1 and TRBJ2-1; 15 positions match TRBD2. CDR1 is SGHRS and CDR2 is YFSETQ in the germline V gene. J gave up 7 bases and V 2 bases, and 4 bases lay outside the gene matches. The CDR3 extends over 16 amino acids. CDR3 nucleotides: TGCGCCAGCAGCTTCAGGACTAGCGGGAGGGAAAATGAGCAGTTCTTC. It codes for CASSFRTSGRENEQFF.

V and J are TRBV9 and TRBJ2-5, with D unresolved. CDR1 SGDLS and CDR2 YYNGEE come from the germline V gene. This CDR3 has 13 amino acids. V was clipped by 7 bases and J by 1 base, with 11 bases between them. CDR3: CASAWRIQETQYF. The CDR3 DNA reads as TGTGCCAGCGCGTGGCGGATCCAAGAGACCCAGTACTTC.

V is TRBV19 and J is TRBJ2-2, with D possibly matching TRBD1 (5 bases). V dropped 10 bases and J dropped 5 bases, with 20 bases sitting between them. Germline V gene sequence: CDR1 LNHDA, CDR2 SQIVND (reference sequence). CDR3 length equals 15 residues. The CDR3 loop is CATGNKGRVTGELFF. In DNA, the CDR3 is TGTGCCACCGGAAACAAGGGCAGGGTGACCGGGGAGCTGTTTTTT.

V is TRBV28 and J is TRBJ1-4, with 9 bases identical to TRBD1. Trimming at V came to 7 bases and at J to 6 bases, leaving 9 bases not matched to a gene. CDR3 length equals 15 residues. CDR1 and CDR2 (germline): MDHEN, SYDVKM. The CDR3 loop is CASKITGGFDEKLFF. CDR3 DNA sequence: TGTGCCAGCAAAATAACAGGGGGCTTTGATGAAAAACTGTTTTTT.